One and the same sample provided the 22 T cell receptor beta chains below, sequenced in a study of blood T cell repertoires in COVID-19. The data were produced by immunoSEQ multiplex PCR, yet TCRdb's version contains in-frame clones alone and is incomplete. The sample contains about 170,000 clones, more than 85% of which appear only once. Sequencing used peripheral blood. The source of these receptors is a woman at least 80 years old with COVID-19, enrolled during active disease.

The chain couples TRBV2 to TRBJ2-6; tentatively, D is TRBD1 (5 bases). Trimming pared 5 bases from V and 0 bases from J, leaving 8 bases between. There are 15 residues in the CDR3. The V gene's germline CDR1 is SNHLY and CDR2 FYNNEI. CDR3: CASSRGSSGANVLTF. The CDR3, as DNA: TGTGCCAGCAGTAGGGGAAGCTCTGGGGCCAACGTCCTGACTTTC.

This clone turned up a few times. The CDR3 DNA follows: TGTGCCAGCAGCCAAGATCGGGGGGCTGGCAATCAGCCCCAGCATTTT. It encodes CASSQDRGAGNQPQHF. This chain joins TRBV3-1 (or the pseudogene TRBV3-2) and TRBJ1-5; maybe TRBD1 (6 bases). The ends were cut back, 0 bases at V and 2 bases at J, with 11 bases in the middle. CDR3 length: 16 residues. Germline-derived CDR1 and CDR2 are LGHDT and YNNKEL (reference sequence).

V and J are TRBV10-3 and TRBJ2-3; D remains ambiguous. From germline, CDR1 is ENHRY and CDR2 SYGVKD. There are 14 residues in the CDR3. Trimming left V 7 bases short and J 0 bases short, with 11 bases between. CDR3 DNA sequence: TGTGCCATCACCAAAGACGGGAGCACAGATACGCAGTATTTT. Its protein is CAITKDGSTDTQYF.

CDR3 protein: CASSLASAHSYEQYF. The CDR3, as DNA: TGTGCCAGCAGCTTGGCTAGCGCCCACTCCTACGAGCAGTACTTC. The chain couples TRBV5-4 to TRBJ2-7; a possible D gene is TRBD2 (6 bases). Trimming took off 0 bases at V and 0 bases at J, with 10 bases between the two ends. The germline V gene has CDR1 SGHNT and CDR2 YYREEE (reference sequence). This CDR3 is 15 amino acids long.

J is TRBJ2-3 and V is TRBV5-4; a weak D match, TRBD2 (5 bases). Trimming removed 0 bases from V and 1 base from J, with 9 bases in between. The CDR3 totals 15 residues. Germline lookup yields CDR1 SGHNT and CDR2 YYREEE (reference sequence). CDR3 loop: CASSLGGRGTDTQYF. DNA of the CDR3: TGTGCCAGCAGCTTGGGAGGGCGGGGCACAGATACGCAGTATTTT.

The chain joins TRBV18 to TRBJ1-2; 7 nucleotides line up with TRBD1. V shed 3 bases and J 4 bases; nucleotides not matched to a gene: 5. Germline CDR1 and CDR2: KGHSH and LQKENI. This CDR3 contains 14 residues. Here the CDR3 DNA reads TGTGCCAGCTCACCGTCGACAGGGCTCTATGGCTACACCTTC. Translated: CASSPSTGLYGYTF.

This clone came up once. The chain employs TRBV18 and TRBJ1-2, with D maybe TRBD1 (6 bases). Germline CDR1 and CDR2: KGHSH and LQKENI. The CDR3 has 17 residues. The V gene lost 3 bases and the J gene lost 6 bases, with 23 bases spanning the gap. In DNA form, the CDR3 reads TGTGCCAGCTCACCGCTCCCCCTTAACAGGGAGGGAAATGGCTACACCTTC. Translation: CASSPLPLNREGNGYTF. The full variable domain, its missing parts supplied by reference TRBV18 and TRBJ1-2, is NAGVMQNPRHLVRRRGQEARLRCSPMKGHSHVYWYRQLPEEGLKFMVYLQKENIIDESGMPKERFSAEFPKEGPSILRIQQVVRGDSAAYFCASSPLPLNREGNGYTFGSGTRLTVV.

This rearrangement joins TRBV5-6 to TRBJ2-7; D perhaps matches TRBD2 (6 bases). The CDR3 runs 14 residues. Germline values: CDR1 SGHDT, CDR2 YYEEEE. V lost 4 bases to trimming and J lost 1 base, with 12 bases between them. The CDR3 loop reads CASSPGDGSYEQYF. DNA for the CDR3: TGTGCCAGCAGCCCGGGGGACGGTTCCTACGAGCAGTACTTC.

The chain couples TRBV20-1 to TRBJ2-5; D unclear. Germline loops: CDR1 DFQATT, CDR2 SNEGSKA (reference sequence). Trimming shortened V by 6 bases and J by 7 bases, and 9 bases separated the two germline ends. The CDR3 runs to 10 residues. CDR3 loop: CSAHRWTQYF. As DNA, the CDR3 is TGCAGTGCCCACAGATGGACCCAGTACTTC.

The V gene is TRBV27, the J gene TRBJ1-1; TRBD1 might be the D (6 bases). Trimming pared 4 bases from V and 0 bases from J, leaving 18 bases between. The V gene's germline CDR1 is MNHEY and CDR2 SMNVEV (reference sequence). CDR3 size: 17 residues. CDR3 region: CASSSGKLGAVNTEAFF. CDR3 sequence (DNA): TGTGCCAGCAGTTCCGGAAAGTTGGGGGCGGTGAACACTGAAGCTTTCTTT.

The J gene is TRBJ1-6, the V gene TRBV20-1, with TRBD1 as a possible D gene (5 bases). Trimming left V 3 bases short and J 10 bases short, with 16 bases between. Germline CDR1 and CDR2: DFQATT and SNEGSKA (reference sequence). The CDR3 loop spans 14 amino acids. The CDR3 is CSASSQGRNSPLHF. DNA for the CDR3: TGCAGTGCTAGTTCCCAGGGAAGGAACTCACCCCTCCACTTT.

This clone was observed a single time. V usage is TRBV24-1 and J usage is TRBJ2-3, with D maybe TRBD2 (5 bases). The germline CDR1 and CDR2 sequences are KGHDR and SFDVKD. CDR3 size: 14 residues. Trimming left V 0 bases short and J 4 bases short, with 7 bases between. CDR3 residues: CATSDLRGADTQYF. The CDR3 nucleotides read TGTGCCACCAGTGATTTGCGGGGAGCAGATACGCAGTATTTT.

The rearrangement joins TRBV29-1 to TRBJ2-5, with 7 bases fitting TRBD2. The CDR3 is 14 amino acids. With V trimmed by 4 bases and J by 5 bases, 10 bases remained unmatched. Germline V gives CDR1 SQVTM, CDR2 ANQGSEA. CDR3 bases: TGCAGCGTTGTTTCCGGCGGGAGTTGGGAGACCCAGTACTTC. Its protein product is CSVVSGGSWETQYF.

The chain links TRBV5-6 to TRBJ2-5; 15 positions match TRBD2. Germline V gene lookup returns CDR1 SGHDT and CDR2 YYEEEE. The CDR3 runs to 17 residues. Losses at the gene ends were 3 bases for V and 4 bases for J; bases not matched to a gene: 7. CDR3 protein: CASSSGLAGGRRETQYF. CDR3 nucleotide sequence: TGTGCCAGCAGCTCCGGACTAGCGGGAGGGAGGAGAGAGACCCAGTACTTC.

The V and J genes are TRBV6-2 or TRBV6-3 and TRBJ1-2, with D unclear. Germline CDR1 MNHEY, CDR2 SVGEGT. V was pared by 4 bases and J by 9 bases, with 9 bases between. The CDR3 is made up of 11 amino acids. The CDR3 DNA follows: TGTGCCAGCAGTTTCAGTGTAAGCTACACCTTC. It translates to CASSFSVSYTF.

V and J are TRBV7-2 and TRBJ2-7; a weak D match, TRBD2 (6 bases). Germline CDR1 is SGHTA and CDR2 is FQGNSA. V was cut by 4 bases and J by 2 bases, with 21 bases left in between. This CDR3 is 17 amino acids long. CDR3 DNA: TGTGCCAGCAGCTACCGGGCCGGGACTCCCAGCCCCTACGAGCAGTACTTC. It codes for CASSYRAGTPSPYEQYF.

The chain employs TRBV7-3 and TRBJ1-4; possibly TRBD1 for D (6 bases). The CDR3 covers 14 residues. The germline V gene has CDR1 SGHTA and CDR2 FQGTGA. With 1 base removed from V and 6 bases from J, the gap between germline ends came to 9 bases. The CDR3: CASSLNRVDEKLFF. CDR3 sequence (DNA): TGTGCCAGCAGCTTAAACAGGGTGGATGAAAAACTGTTTTTT. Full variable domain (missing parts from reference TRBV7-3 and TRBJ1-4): GAGVSQTPSNKVTEKGKYVELRCDPISGHTALYWYRQSLGQGPEFLIYFQGTGAADDSGLPNDRFFAVRPEGSVSTLKIQRTERGDSAVYLCASSLNRVDEKLFFGSGTQLSVL.

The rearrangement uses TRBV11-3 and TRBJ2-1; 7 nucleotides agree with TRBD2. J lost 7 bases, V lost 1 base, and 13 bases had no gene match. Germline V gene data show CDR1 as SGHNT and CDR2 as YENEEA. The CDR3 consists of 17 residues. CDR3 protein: CASSLVAGAGAANEQFF. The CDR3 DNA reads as TGTGCCAGCAGCTTAGTAGCCGGGGCGGGAGCGGCGAATGAGCAGTTCTTC.

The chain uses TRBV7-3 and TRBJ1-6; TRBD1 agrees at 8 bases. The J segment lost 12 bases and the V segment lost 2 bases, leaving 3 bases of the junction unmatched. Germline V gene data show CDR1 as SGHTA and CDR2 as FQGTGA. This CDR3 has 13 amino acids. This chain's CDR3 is CASSLDRGGPLHF. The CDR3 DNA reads TGTGCCAGCAGCTTAGACAGGGGTGGACCCCTCCACTTT. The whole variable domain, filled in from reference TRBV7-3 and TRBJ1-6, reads GAGVSQTPSNKVTEKGKYVELRCDPISGHTALYWYRQSLGQGPEFLIYFQGTGAADDSGLPNDRFFAVRPEGSVSTLKIQRTERGDSAVYLCASSLDRGGPLHFGNGTRLTVT.

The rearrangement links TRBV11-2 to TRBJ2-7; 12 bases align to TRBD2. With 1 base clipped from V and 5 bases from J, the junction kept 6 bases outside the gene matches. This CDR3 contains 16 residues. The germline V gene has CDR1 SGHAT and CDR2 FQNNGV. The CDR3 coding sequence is TGTGCCAGCAGCTTAGTTCTAGCGGGAGGGTCCAACGAGCAGTACTTC. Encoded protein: CASSLVLAGGSNEQYF.

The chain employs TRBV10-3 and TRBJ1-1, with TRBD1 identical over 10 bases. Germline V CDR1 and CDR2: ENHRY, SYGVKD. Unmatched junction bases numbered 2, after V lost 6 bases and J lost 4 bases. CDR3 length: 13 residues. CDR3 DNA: TGTGCCATCAGGGGGGACAGGGGCACTGAAGCTTTCTTT. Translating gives CAIRGDRGTEAFF.

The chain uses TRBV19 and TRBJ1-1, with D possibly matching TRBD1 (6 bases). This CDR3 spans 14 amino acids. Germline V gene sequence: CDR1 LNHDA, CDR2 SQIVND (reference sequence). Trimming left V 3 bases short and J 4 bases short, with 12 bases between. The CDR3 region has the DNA TGTGCCAGTAGTATTACGGGCAGGGGCACTGAAGCTTTCTTT. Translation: CASSITGRGTEAFF.